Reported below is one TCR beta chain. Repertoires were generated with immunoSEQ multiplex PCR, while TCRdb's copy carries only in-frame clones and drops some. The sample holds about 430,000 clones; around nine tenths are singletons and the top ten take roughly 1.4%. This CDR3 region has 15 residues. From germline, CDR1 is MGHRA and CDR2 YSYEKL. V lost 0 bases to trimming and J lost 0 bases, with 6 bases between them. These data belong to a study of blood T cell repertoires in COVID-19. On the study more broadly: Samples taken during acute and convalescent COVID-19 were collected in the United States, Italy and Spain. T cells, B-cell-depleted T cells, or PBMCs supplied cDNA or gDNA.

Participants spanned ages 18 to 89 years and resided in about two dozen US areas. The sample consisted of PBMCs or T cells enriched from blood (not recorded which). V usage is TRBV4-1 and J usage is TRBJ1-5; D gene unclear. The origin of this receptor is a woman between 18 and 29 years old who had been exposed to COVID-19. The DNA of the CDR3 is TGCGCCAGCAGCCAAGACAGTGATAGCAATCAGCCCCAGCATTTT. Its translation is CASSQDSDSNQPQHF.